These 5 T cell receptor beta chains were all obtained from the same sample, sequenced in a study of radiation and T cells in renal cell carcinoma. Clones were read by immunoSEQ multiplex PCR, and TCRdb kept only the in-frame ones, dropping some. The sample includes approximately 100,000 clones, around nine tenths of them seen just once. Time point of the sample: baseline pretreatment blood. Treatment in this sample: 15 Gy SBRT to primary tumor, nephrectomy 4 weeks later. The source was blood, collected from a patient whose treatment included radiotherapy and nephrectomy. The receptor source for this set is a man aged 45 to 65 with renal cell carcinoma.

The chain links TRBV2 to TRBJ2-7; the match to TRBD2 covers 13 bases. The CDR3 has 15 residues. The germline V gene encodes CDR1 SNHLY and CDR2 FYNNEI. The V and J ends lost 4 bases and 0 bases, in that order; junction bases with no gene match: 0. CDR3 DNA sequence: TGTGCCAGCAGTGGACTAGCGGGAGGCTCCTACGAGCAGTACTTC. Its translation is CASSGLAGGSYEQYF.

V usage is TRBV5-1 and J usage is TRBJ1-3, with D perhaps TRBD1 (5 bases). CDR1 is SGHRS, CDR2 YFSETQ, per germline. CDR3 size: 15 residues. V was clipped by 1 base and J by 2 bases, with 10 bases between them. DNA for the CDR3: TGCGCCAGCAGCTTGTGGGGGACGCCTGGAAACACCATATATTTT. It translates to CASSLWGTPGNTIYF.

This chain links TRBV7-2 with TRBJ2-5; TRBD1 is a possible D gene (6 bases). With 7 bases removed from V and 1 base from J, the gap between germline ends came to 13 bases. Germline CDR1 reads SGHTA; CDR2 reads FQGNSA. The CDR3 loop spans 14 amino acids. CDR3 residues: CASTQGGIQETQYF. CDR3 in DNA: TGTGCCAGCACCCAAGGGGGTATCCAAGAGACCCAGTACTTC.

The CDR3 region has the DNA TGTGCCAGCAGCCCCGGGAGCGGGGGGCTTGGGGAGACCCAGTACTTC. Encoded protein: CASSPGSGGLGETQYF. The V call is TRBV4-2, the J call TRBJ2-5; TRBD2 matches at 9 bases. Germline-derived CDR1 and CDR2 are LGHNA and YNFKEQ. The J segment lost 5 bases and the V segment lost 4 bases, leaving 11 bases of the junction unmatched. The CDR3 length is 16 residues.

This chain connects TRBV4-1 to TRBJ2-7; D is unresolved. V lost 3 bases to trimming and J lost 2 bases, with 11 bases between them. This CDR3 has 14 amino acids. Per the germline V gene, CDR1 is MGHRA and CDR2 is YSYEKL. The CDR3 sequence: CASSHIGRTYEQYF. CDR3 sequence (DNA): TGCGCCAGCAGCCACATCGGCAGGACCTACGAGCAGTACTTC.